This record concerns one TCR beta chain sequence. Its recognized antigen is unknown. Per-base quality was not reported, and no clone a single base away is much larger than it. The source of the sample is a study of blood T cell repertoires in COVID-19 (dated by TCRdb to between 2020 and 2021). The study in broad terms: The collaborator samples originated in the United States, Italy and Spain and spanned the acute and convalescent phases of COVID-19. Where HLA class I and class II types were available, the types were taken from metadata supplied by the sample provider, not from assay-based typing. The samples were drawn from the first 160 participants of the ongoing ImmuneRACE study and from 1,254 subjects provided by 6 global collaborators. The repertoires were released in a freely available public database meant as a resource for research on the immune response to SARS-CoV-2. Nearly every sample came with metadata listing a de-identified subject ID, COVID-19 status, age in years and sex. The material from the prospective study consisted of cDNA or gDNA derived from T cells, B-cell-depleted T cells, or PBMCs. The dataset comprised deeply sampled blood TCRbeta repertoires from subjects exposed to, actively infected with, or recovered from COVID-19.

Whole blood was collected in K2EDTA tubes by collaborating institutions according to the institutions' own protocols. For TCRbeta analysis, collaborators shipped samples as frozen whole blood, isolated PBMCs, or DNA extracted from either of those sample types. The CDR1 and CDR2 encoded by the germline V gene (reference sequence) are MNHEY and SMNVEV. Reading from cysteine to phenylalanine, the CDR3 counts 15 amino acids. Of all the DNA, just the CDR3 is kept, 45 bases in frame from base 1. Ends trimmed: V by 5 bases, J by 2 bases; bases unmatched to a gene: 5. General study outcomes and caveats: The amount of clinical and demographic metadata varied by source and participant and was provided uncurated.

TCRbeta CDR3 regions were amplified from genomic DNA using the immunoSEQ Assay, a bias-controlled multiplex PCR. Processing in the source paper ran as follows. The number of nucleated cells in each sample was estimated from the amplification of reference gene primers within the assay. Sequence reads were collapsed and filtered to measure the absolute abundance of every unique TCRbeta CDR3 rearrangement. Productive Simpson clonality was computed per sample as the square root of Simpson's diversity index over productive rearrangements. Entries here come from immuneACCESS through TCRdb and include only in-frame sequences with V and J called. Some clones fail to appear in such tables; in the studies checked, an unresolved V gene covers under half of the shortfall, and the cause of the remainder is unknown. V, J and clone size are taken as reported in that table, and D and trimming were inferred from the DNA itself. Counted in this sample were fewer than 250,000 clones; over 70% of them appeared once. The ten most abundant clones make up approximately 7.4% of the sample.

The sequenced sample was peripheral blood. The chain is assembled from TRBV27 and TRBJ2-1, with 8 central nucleotides matching TRBD2. This sequence originates from a woman aged 45-59 years with acute or convalescent COVID-19. CDR3 sequence: CASSELAVTYNEQFF. The DNA sequence reads TGTGCCAGCAGTGAACTAGCGGTAACCTACAATGAGCAGTTCTTC.